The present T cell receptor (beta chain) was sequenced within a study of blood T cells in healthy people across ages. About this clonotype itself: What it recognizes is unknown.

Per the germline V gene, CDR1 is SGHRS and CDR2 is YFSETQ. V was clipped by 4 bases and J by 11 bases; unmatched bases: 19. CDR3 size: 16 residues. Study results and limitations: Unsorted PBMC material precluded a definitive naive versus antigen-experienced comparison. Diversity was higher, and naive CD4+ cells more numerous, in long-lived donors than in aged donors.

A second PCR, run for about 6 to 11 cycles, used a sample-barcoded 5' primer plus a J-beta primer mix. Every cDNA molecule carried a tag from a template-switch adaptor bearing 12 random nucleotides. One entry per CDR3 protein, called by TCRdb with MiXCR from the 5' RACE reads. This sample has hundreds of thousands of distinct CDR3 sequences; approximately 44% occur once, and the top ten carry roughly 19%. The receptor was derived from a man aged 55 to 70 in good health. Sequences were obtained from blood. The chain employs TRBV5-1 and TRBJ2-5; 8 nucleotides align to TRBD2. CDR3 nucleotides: TGCGCCAGCAGCGGGAGATCGGGGGGGCAATTCAATGAGCAGTACTTC. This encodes CASSGRSGGQFNEQYF.